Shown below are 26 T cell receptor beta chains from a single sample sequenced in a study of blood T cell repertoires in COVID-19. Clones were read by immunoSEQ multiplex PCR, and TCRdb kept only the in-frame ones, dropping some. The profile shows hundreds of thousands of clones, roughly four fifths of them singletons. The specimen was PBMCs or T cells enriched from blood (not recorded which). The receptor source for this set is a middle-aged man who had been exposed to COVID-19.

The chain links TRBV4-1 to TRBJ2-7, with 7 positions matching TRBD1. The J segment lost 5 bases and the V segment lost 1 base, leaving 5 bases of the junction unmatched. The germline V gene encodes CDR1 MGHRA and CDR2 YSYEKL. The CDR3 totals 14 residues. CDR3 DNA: TGCGCCAGCAGCCAAGCGGGACAGATTGACGAGCAGTACTTC. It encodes CASSQAGQIDEQYF.

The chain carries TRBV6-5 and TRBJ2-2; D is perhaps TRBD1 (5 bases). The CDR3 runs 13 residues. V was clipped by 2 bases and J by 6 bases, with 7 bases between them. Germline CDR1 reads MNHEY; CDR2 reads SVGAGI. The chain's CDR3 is CASSYGAAGELFF. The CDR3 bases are TGTGCCAGCAGTTACGGGGCGGCCGGGGAGCTGTTTTTT.

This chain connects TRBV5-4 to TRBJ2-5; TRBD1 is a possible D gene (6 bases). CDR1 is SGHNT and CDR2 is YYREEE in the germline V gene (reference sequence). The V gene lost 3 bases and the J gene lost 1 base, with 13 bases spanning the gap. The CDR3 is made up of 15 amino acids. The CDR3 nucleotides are TGTGCCAGCAGCTCCGGACAGATTGGCCAAGAGACCCAGTACTTC. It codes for CASSSGQIGQETQYF. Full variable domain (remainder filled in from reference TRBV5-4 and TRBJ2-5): ETGVTQSPTHLIKTRGQQVTLRCSSQSGHNTVSWYQQALGQGPQFIFQYYREEENGRGNFPPRFSGLQFPNYSSELNVNALELDDSALYLCASSSGQIGQETQYFGPGTRLLVL.

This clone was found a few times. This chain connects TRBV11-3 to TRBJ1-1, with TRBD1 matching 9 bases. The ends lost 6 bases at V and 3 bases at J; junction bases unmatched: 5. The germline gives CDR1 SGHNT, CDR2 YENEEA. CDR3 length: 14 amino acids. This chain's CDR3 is CASRNRDRDTEAFF. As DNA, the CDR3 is TGTGCCAGCAGAAACCGGGACAGGGACACTGAAGCTTTCTTT.

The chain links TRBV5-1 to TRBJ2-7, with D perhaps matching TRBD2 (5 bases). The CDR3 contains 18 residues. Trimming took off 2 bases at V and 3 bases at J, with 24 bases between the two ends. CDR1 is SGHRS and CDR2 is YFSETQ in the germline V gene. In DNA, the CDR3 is TGCGCCAGCAGCTTCGGAGGCTCTAATATTCTTCCCTTCTACGAGCAGTACTTC. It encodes CASSFGGSNILPFYEQYF.

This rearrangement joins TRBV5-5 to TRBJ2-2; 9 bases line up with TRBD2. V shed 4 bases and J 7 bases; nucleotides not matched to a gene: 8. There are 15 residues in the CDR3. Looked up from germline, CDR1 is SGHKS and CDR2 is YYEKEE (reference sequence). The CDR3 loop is CASSLRREGIGELFF. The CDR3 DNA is TGTGCCAGCAGCCTAAGGCGGGAGGGCATCGGGGAGCTGTTTTTT.

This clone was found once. CDR3 DNA: TGTGCCAGCAGCCAAGATTATTTGGGGGACTACTATGGCTACACCTTC. This encodes CASSQDYLGDYYGYTF. The chain is built from TRBV3-1 (or the pseudogene TRBV3-2) and TRBJ1-2; D is perhaps TRBD1 (5 bases). In germline, CDR1 is LGHDT, CDR2 YNNKEL (reference sequence). The V gene lost 0 bases and the J gene lost 3 bases, with 14 bases spanning the gap. CDR3 length: 16 amino acids.

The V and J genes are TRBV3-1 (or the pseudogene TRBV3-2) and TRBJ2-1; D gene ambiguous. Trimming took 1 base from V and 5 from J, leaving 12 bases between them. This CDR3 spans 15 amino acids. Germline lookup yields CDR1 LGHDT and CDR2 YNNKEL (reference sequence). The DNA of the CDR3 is TGTGCCAGCAGCCAAGGTCTAGTTGGTAACAATGAGCAGTTCTTC. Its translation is CASSQGLVGNNEQFF.

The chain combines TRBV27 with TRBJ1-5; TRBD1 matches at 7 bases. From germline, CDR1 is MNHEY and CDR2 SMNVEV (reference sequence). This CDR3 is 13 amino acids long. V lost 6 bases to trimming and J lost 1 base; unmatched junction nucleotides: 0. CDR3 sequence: CASRTGSNQPQHF. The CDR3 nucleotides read TGTGCCAGCAGGACAGGGAGCAATCAGCCCCAGCATTTT.

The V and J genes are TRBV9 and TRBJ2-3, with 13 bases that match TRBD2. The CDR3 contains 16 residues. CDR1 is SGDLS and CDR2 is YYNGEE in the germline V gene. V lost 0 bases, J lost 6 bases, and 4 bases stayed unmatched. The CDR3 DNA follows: TGTGCCAGCAGCGTAGGGGGACTAGCGGGATTGGATACGCAGTATTTT. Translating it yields CASSVGGLAGLDTQYF.

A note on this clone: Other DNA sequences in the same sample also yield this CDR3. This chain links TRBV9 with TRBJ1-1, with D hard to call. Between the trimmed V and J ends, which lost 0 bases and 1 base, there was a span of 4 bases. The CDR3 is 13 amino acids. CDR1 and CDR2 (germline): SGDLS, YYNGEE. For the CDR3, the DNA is TGTGCCAGCAGCGTAGATAGGAACACTGAAGCTTTCTTT. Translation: CASSVDRNTEAFF. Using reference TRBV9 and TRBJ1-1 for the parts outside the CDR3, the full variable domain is DSGVTQTPKHLITATGQRVTLRCSPRSGDLSVYWYQQSLDQGLQFLIQYYNGEERAKGNILERFSAQQFPDLHSELNLSSLELGDSALYFCASSVDRNTEAFFGQGTRLTVV.

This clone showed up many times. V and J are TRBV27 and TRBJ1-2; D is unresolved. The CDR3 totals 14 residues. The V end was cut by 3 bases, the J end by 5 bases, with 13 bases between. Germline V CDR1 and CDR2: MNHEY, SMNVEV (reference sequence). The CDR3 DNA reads TGTGCCAGCAGTTTGTCAGAGACTGTTTATGGCTACACCTTC. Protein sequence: CASSLSETVYGYTF.

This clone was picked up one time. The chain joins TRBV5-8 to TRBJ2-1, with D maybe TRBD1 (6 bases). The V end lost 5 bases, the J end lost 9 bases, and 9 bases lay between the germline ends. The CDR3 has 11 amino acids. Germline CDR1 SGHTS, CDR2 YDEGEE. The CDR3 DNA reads TGTGCCAGCAGGCTACAGGGTGAGCAGTTCTTC. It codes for CASRLQGEQFF. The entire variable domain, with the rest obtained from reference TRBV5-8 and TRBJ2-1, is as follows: EAGVTQSPTHLIKTRGQQATLRCSPISGHTSVYWYQQALGLGLQFLLWYDEGEERNRGNFPPRFSGRQFPNYSSELNVNALELEDSALYLCASRLQGEQFFGPGTRLTVL.

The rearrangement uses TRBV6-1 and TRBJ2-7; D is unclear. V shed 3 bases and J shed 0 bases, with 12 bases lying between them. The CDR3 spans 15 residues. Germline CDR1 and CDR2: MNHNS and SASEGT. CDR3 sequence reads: CASSDVTMHSYEQYF. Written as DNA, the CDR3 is TGTGCCAGCAGTGACGTGACAATGCACTCCTACGAGCAGTACTTC.

CDR3 DNA: TGTGCCAGCTCACCCGGGACAGGGATACCCTACGAGCAGTACTTC. It codes for CASSPGTGIPYEQYF. The chain uses TRBV18 and TRBJ2-7; 9 bases are shared with TRBD1. This CDR3 contains 15 residues. Germline V CDR1 and CDR2: KGHSH, LQKENI. V shed 3 bases, J shed 2 bases, and the junction held 5 bases outside the gene matches.

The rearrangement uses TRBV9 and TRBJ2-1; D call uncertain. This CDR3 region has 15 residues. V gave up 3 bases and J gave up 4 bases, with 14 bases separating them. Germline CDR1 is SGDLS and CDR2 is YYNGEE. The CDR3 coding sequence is TGTGCCAGCAGCGACGGTAACTTGCGATACAATGAGCAGTTCTTC. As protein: CASSDGNLRYNEQFF.

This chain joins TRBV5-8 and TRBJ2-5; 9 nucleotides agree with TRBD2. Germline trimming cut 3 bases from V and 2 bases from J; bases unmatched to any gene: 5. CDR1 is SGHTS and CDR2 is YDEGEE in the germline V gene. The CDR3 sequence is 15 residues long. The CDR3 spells CASSSASGTQETQYF. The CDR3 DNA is TGTGCCAGCAGCTCGGCTAGCGGGACTCAAGAGACCCAGTACTTC. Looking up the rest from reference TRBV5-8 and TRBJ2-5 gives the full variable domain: EAGVTQSPTHLIKTRGQQATLRCSPISGHTSVYWYQQALGLGLQFLLWYDEGEERNRGNFPPRFSGRQFPNYSSELNVNALELEDSALYLCASSSASGTQETQYFGPGTRLLVL.

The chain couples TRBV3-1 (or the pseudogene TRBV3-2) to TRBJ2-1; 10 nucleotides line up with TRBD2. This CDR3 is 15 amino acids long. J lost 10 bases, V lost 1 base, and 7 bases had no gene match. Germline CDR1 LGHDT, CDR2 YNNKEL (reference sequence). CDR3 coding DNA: TGTGCCAGCAGCCAAGGAGCGGGAGGGCTGCGGGAGCAGTTCTTC. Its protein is CASSQGAGGLREQFF.

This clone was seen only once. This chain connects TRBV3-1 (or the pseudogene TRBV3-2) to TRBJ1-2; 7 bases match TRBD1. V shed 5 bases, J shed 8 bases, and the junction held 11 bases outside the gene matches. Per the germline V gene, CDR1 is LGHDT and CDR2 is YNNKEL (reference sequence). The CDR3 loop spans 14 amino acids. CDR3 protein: CASSGMAGGEGYTF. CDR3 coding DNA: TGTGCCAGCAGCGGTATGGCAGGGGGTGAGGGCTACACCTTC.

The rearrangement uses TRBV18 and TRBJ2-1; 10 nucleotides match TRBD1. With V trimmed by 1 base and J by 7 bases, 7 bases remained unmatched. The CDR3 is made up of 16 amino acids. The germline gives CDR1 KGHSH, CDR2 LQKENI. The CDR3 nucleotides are TGTGCCAGCTCACCACGGGGACAGGGGTTAGAAAATGAGCAGTTCTTC. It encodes CASSPRGQGLENEQFF.

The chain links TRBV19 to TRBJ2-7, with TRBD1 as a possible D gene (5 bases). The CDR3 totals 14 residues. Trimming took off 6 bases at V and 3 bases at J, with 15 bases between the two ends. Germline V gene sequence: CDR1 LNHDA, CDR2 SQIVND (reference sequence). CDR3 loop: CASSDRSPSYEQYF. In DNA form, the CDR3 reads TGTGCCAGTAGCGACAGAAGCCCCAGCTACGAGCAGTACTTC.

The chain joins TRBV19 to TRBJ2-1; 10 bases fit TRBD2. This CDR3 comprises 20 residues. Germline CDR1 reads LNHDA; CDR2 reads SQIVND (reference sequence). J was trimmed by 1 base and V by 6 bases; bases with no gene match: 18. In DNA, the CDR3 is TGTGCCAGTAGGGCCCCACCGAGACCGACTAGCGGGCCATCCTACAATGAGCAGTTCTTC. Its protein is CASRAPPRPTSGPSYNEQFF. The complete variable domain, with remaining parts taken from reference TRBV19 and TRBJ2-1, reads DGGITQSPKYLFRKEGQNVTLSCEQNLNHDAMYWYRQDPGQGLRLIYYSQIVNDFQKGDIAEGYSVSREKKESFPLTVTSAQKNPTAFYLCASRAPPRPTSGPSYNEQFFGPGTRLTVL.

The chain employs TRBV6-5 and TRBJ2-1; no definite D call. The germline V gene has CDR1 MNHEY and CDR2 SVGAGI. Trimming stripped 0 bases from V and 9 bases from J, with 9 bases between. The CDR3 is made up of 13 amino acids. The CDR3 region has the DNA TGTGCCAGCAGTTACTCGGGTTGGAGTGAGCAGTTCTTC. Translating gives CASSYSGWSEQFF.

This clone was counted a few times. CDR3 residues: CASSRQGGVLEQYF. CDR3 DNA sequence: TGCGCCAGCAGCCGCCAGGGGGGCGTCCTCGAGCAGTACTTC. The chain employs TRBV4-1 and TRBJ2-7, with D maybe TRBD1 (7 bases). CDR1 is MGHRA and CDR2 is YSYEKL in the germline V gene. CDR3 length: 14 residues. Trimming removed 4 bases from V and 6 bases from J, with 16 bases in between.

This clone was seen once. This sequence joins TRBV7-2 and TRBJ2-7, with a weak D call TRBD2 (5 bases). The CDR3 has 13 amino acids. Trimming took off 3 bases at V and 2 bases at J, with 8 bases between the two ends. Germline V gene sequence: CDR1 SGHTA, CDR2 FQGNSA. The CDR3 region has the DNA TGTGCCAGCAGCTTTAAGGGAGCCTACGAGCAGTACTTC. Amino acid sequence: CASSFKGAYEQYF.

As DNA, the CDR3 is TGCGCCAGCAGCGCTACAGGGGGCTCGGAGCAGCCCCAGCATTTT. Protein product: CASSATGGSEQPQHF. The chain couples TRBV5-1 to TRBJ1-5; 9 nucleotides line up with TRBD1. The CDR3 spans 15 residues. Trimming cost V 4 bases and J 7 bases; bases outside gene matches: 9. Germline V gene lookup returns CDR1 SGHRS and CDR2 YFSETQ.